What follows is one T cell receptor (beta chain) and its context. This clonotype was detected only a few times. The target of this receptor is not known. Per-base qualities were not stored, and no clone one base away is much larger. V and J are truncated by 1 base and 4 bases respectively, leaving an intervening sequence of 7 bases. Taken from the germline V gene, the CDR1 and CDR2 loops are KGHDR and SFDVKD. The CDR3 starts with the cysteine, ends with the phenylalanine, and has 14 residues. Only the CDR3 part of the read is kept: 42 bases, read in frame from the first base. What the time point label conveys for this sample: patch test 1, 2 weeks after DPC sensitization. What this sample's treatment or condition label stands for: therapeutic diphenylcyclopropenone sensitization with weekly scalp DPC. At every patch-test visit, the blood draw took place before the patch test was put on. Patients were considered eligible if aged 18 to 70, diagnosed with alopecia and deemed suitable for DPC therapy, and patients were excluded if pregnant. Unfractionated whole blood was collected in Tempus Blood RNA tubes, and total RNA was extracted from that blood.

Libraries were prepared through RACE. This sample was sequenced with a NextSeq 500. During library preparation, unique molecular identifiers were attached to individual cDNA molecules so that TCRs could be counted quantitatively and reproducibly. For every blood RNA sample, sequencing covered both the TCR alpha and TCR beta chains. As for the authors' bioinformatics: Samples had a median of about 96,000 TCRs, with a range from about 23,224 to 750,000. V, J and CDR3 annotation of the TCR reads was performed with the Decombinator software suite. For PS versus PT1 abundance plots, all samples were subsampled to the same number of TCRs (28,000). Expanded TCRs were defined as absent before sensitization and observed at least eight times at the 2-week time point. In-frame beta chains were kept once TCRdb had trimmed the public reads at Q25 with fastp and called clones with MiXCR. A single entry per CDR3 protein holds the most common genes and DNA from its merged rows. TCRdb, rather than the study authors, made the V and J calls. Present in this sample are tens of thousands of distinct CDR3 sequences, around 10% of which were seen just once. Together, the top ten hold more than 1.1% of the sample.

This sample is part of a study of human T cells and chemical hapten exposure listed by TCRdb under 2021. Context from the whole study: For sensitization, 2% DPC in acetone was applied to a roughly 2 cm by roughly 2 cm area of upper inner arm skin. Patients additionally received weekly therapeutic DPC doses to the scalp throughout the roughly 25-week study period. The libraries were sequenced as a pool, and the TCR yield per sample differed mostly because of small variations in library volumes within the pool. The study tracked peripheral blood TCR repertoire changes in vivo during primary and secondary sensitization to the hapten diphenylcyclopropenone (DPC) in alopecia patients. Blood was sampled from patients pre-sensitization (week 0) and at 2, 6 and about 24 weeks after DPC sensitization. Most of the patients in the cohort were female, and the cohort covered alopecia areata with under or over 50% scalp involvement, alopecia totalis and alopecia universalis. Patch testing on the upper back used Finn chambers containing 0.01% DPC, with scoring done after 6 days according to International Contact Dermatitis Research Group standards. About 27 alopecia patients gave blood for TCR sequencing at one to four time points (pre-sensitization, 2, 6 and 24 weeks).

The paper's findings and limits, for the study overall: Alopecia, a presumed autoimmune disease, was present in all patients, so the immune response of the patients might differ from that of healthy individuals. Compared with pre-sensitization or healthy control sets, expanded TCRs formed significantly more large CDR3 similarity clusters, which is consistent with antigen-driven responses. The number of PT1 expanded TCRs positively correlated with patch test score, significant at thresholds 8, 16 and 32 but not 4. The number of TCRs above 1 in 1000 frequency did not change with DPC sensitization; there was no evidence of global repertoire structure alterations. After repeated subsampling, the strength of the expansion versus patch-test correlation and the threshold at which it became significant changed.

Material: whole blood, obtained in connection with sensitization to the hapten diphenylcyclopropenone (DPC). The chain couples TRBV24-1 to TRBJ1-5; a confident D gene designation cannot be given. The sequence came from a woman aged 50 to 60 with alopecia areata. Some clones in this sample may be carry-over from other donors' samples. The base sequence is TGTGCCACCAGTGATTTCGGGTTTAATCAGCCCCAGCATTTT. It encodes CATSDFGFNQPQHF.